Below are 22 T cell receptor beta chains sequenced from a single sample in a study of blood T cell repertoires in COVID-19. Here immunoSEQ multiplex PCR was the method, and the copy in TCRdb shows in-frame clones only, minus some. The table lists about 230,000 clones, 89% of them singletons. Sequenced sample: PBMCs or T cells enriched from blood (not recorded which). These receptors originate from a woman aged 25 to 39 with acute COVID-19.

The chain is built from TRBV29-1 and TRBJ2-1, with 9 nucleotides matching TRBD2. The CDR3 consists of 13 residues. From germline, CDR1 is SQVTM and CDR2 ANQGSEA. V was pared by 6 bases and J by 6 bases, with 6 bases of the junction left unmatched. Here the CDR3 DNA reads TGCAGCGTACCGGGACTAGCCTTCAATGAGCAGTTCTTC. It encodes CSVPGLAFNEQFF.

The J gene is TRBJ2-1, the V gene TRBV7-3; 9 positions match TRBD2. The V gene end was trimmed by 1 base and the J gene end by 4 bases; junction bases not matched to a gene: 23. Germline V gene sequence: CDR1 SGHTA, CDR2 FQGTGA. This CDR3 has 22 amino acids. The CDR3 here is CASSLKLRGGLRNPTTYNEQFF. For the CDR3, the DNA is TGTGCCAGCAGCTTAAAGTTGCGGGGGGGTCTACGAAACCCTACGACTTACAATGAGCAGTTCTTC.

The J gene is TRBJ1-5, the V gene TRBV15; 10 nucleotides agree with TRBD1. The CDR3 extends over 15 amino acids. V was clipped by 6 bases and J by 7 bases; unmatched bases: 9. Germline-derived CDR1 and CDR2 are LNHNV and YYDKDF (reference sequence). This chain's CDR3 is CATSAGQGRGQPQHF. The CDR3 bases are TGTGCCACCAGTGCGGGACAGGGGAGAGGGCAGCCCCAGCATTTT.

CDR3 residues: CASSSNTEAFF. In nucleotides, the CDR3 is TGCGCCAGCAGCTCAAACACTGAAGCTTTCTTT. This chain connects TRBV5-1 to TRBJ1-1, with D uncertain. V was trimmed by 3 bases and J by 2 bases, leaving 2 bases between them. CDR1 SGHRS and CDR2 YFSETQ come from the germline V gene. The CDR3 is made up of 11 amino acids. The full variable domain, its missing parts supplied by reference TRBV5-1 and TRBJ1-1, is KAGVTQTPRYLIKTRGQQVTLSCSPISGHRSVSWYQQTPGQGLQFLFEYFSETQRNKGNFPGRFSGRQFSNSRSEMNVSTLELGDSALYLCASSSNTEAFFGQGTRLTVV.

Notes on this clone: This same CDR3 is encoded by further DNA sequences in the sample. The chain uses TRBV28 and TRBJ1-2, with TRBD1 identical over 9 bases. Per germline, CDR1 MDHEN and CDR2 SYDVKM. V shed 6 bases, J shed 2 bases, and the junction held 4 bases outside the gene matches. The CDR3 loop spans 14 amino acids. CDR3 in amino acids: CASSLGQGNYGYTF. CDR3 in DNA: TGTGCCAGCAGCTTGGGACAGGGAAACTATGGCTACACCTTC.

This rearrangement joins TRBV11-2 to TRBJ2-7, with D perhaps matching TRBD2 (5 bases). CDR3 length: 16 amino acids. V was pared by 1 base and J by 2 bases, with 15 bases between. Per the germline V gene, CDR1 is SGHAT and CDR2 is FQNNGV. The CDR3 reads CASSLAPRTVPYEQYF. The CDR3 DNA reads as TGTGCCAGCAGCTTAGCACCTCGGACTGTCCCCTACGAGCAGTACTTC.

V and J are TRBV5-1 and TRBJ1-2; 8 bases map to TRBD1. The CDR3 length is 14 residues. V lost 3 bases to trimming and J lost 8 bases; unmatched junction nucleotides: 9. Germline-derived CDR1 and CDR2 are SGHRS and YFSETQ. The CDR3 reads CASSSGQGWYGYTF. For the CDR3, the DNA is TGCGCCAGCAGCTCTGGACAGGGCTGGTACGGCTACACCTTC. Together with reference TRBV5-1 and TRBJ1-2, the CDR3 gives the full variable domain: KAGVTQTPRYLIKTRGQQVTLSCSPISGHRSVSWYQQTPGQGLQFLFEYFSETQRNKGNFPGRFSGRQFSNSRSEMNVSTLELGDSALYLCASSSGQGWYGYTFGSGTRLTVV.

V usage is TRBV7-6 and J usage is TRBJ1-5; TRBD1 aligns across 8 bases. V gave up 1 base and J gave up 0 bases; unmatched junction bases: 2. This CDR3 contains 16 residues. CDR1 SGHVS and CDR2 FNYEAQ come from the germline V gene. CDR3 DNA sequence: TGTGCCAGCAGCTTAGAGGACAGGGCTAGCAATCAGCCCCAGCATTTT. Amino acids: CASSLEDRASNQPQHF.

This chain links TRBV27 with TRBJ2-3; D is uncertain. V was clipped by 2 bases and J by 2 bases, with 11 bases between them. The CDR3 is 15 amino acids. Germline CDR1 is MNHEY and CDR2 is SMNVEV (reference sequence). The CDR3 coding sequence is TGTGCCAGCAGTTTAATAGCCCCTAACACAGATACGCAGTATTTT. Its translation is CASSLIAPNTDTQYF.

The chain carries TRBV2 and TRBJ2-6, with a possible D match to TRBD1 (5 bases). The ends were cut back, 6 bases at V and 4 bases at J, with 16 bases in the middle. The CDR3 has 16 amino acids. The germline gives CDR1 SNHLY, CDR2 FYNNEI. CDR3 amino acids: CASSRNPGSGANVLTF. CDR3 in DNA: TGTGCCAGCAGCCGGAACCCAGGGTCAGGGGCCAACGTCCTGACTTTC.

The V gene is TRBV7-9, the J gene TRBJ1-4; D perhaps matches TRBD1 (6 bases). Germline CDR1 SEHNR, CDR2 FQNEAQ (reference sequence). V lost 8 bases to trimming and J lost 8 bases, with 12 bases between them. The CDR3 has 12 residues. CDR3 in DNA: TGTGCCAGCCAGCCAGGGGACGAAAAACTGTTTTTT. Translation: CASQPGDEKLFF.

The chain uses TRBV5-1 and TRBJ1-1, with 10 bases that match TRBD1. The V gene end was trimmed by 2 bases and the J gene end by 10 bases; junction bases not matched to a gene: 8. The germline V gene encodes CDR1 SGHRS and CDR2 YFSETQ. CDR3 length: 14 residues. The CDR3 here is CASSLSPGQGIAFF. CDR3 nucleotides: TGCGCCAGCAGCTTATCTCCGGGACAGGGGATAGCTTTCTTT.

The J gene is TRBJ1-1, the V gene TRBV2; TRBD1 matches at 7 bases. The CDR3 has 14 amino acids. After removal of 6 bases from V and 0 bases from J, the junction contained 4 bases not matched to a gene. CDR1 and CDR2 from the germline V gene are SNHLY and FYNNEI. The CDR3 sequence: CASRPGTVNTEAFF. The CDR3 DNA sequence: TGTGCCAGCAGGCCCGGGACAGTGAACACTGAAGCTTTCTTT.

The chain carries TRBV9 and TRBJ1-1; 9 bases fit TRBD1. This CDR3 has 15 residues. The ends lost 2 bases at V and 6 bases at J; junction bases unmatched: 8. CDR1 is SGDLS and CDR2 is YYNGEE in the germline V gene. The CDR3 spells CASSVEDRGGAEAFF. For the CDR3, the DNA is TGTGCCAGCAGCGTGGAGGACAGGGGAGGGGCTGAAGCTTTCTTT.

The chain is built from TRBV5-1 and TRBJ1-3; maybe TRBD1 (6 bases). The germline gives CDR1 SGHRS, CDR2 YFSETQ. This CDR3 has 16 residues. V dropped 4 bases and J dropped 2 bases, with 16 bases sitting between them. The CDR3 region is CASSELQGYTGNTIYF. CDR3 DNA sequence: TGCGCCAGCAGCGAGCTCCAGGGGTATACTGGAAACACCATATATTTT.

This clone has just one count. V is TRBV7-6 and J is TRBJ1-1; 9 bases fit TRBD1. This CDR3 has 14 residues. V gave up 4 bases and J gave up 6 bases; unmatched junction bases: 6. In germline, CDR1 is SGHVS, CDR2 FNYEAQ. The CDR3 reads CASSSGTGSAEAFF. The CDR3 nucleotides read TGTGCCAGCAGCTCCGGGACAGGGTCCGCTGAAGCTTTCTTT. Using reference TRBV7-6 and TRBJ1-1 for the parts outside the CDR3, the full variable domain is GAGVSQSPRYKVTKRGQDVALRCDPISGHVSLYWYRQALGQGPEFLTYFNYEAQQDKSGLPNDRFSAERPEGSISTLTIQRTEQRDSAMYRCASSSGTGSAEAFFGQGTRLTVV.

This chain uses TRBV6-5 with TRBJ1-5; the match to TRBD1 covers 7 bases. V was clipped by 7 bases and J by 2 bases; unmatched bases: 8. The CDR3 sequence is 15 residues long. The germline V gene encodes CDR1 MNHEY and CDR2 SVGAGI. This CDR3 reads CASTDRAWGNQPQHF. In DNA, the CDR3 is TGTGCCAGCACCGACAGGGCTTGGGGCAATCAGCCCCAGCATTTT.

The rearrangement joins TRBV6-1 to TRBJ1-4, with TRBD1 identical over 9 bases. The CDR3 sequence is 15 residues long. Germline V gene sequence: CDR1 MNHNS, CDR2 SASEGT. Trimming took 1 base from V and 7 from J; bases not matched to a gene: 4. This chain's CDR3 is CASSEGGQGFEKLFF. DNA for the CDR3: TGTGCCAGCAGTGAAGGGGGACAGGGCTTTGAAAAACTGTTTTTT.

J is TRBJ1-2 and V is TRBV6-5; 9 bases fit TRBD1. Losses at the gene ends were 8 bases for V and 8 bases for J; bases not matched to a gene: 12. The CDR3 contains 14 residues. Germline CDR1 reads MNHEY; CDR2 reads SVGAGI. The CDR3 DNA reads as TGTGCCAGCGGGGCCGGGACAGGGTCTGGCGGCTACACCTTC. Its translation is CASGAGTGSGGYTF.

The chain uses TRBV5-6 and TRBJ1-1, with TRBD1 as a possible D gene (5 bases). There are 14 residues in the CDR3. Germline CDR1 is SGHDT and CDR2 is YYEEEE. Trimming stripped 3 bases from V and 1 base from J, with 10 bases between. CDR3 residues: CASSSQGQNTEAFF. The CDR3 bases are TGTGCCAGCAGCTCGCAGGGTCAGAACACTGAAGCTTTCTTT.

The rearrangement uses TRBV5-1 and TRBJ2-5; 10 nucleotides match TRBD2. The CDR3 extends over 15 amino acids. Germline V lookup: CDR1 SGHRS, CDR2 YFSETQ. The trim removed 3 bases at V and 5 bases at J, leaving 7 bases unmatched. CDR3 amino acids: CASSSGTSEGETQYF. The DNA for the CDR3 is TGCGCCAGCAGCTCAGGGACTAGCGAGGGGGAGACCCAGTACTTC.

The chain has TRBV7-8 and TRBJ1-2; 7 bases fit TRBD1. The CDR3 consists of 15 residues. Germline V CDR1 and CDR2: SGHVS, FQNEAQ. J lost 5 bases, V lost 5 bases, and 11 bases had no gene match. As DNA, the CDR3 is TGTGCCAGCAGCCTAGGACAGGTGACGGCTTATGGCTACACCTTC. Translated, it gives CASSLGQVTAYGYTF.